These 18 T cell receptor beta chains share one sample of origin, sequenced in a study of monozygotic twins with inflammatory bowel disease. TCRdb re-analyzed the 5' RACE reads; it lists each CDR3 protein once, without DNA. This sample's table has about 300,000 distinct CDR3 sequences. Input material: blood. These receptor sequences come from a human donor with ulcerative colitis or Crohn's disease, or a healthy co-twin of an affected twin (not recorded which).

This chain joins TRBV4-2 and TRBJ2-1. CDR1 is LGHNA and CDR2 is YNFKEQ in the germline V gene. CDR3 length: 16 amino acids. The CDR3 is CASSQELAIVIQEQFF.

V is TRBV19 and J is TRBJ2-7; TCRdb designates TRBD1, a call that cannot be tested without DNA. From germline, CDR1 is LNHDA and CDR2 SQIVND (reference sequence). The CDR3 extends over 17 amino acids. The CDR3 is CASSPASGTGGSYEQYF.

CDR3: CASSPGGRGLGYGYTF. This sequence joins TRBV12-3 or TRBV12-4 and TRBJ1-2; checking the TCRdb D call of TRBD1 is not possible without DNA. The CDR3 covers 16 residues.

This chain joins TRBV20-1 and TRBJ2-4. The V gene's germline CDR1 is DFQATT and CDR2 SNEGSKA (reference sequence). CDR3 length: 13 amino acids. CDR3 residues: CSASVLAKNIQYF.

The rearrangement links TRBV12-3 or TRBV12-4 to TRBJ1-4; no DNA is available, so the TRBD1 call from TCRdb remains unchecked. This CDR3 spans 16 amino acids. The chain's CDR3 is CASSLLPTQGVEKLFF.

The V and J genes are TRBV11-1 and TRBJ2-7; the TCRdb D gene call, TRBD2, has no DNA to confirm it. This CDR3 is 18 amino acids long. Germline CDR1 and CDR2: SGHAT and FQDESV (reference sequence). The CDR3 here is CASSLGLAGSRSSYEQYF. The full variable domain, in which reference TRBV11-1 and TRBJ2-7 provide the parts outside the CDR3, is EAEVAQSPRYKITEKSQAVAFWCDPISGHATLYWYRQILGQGPELLVQFQDESVVDDSQLPKDRFSAERLKGVDSTLKIQPAELGDSAMYLCASSLGLAGSRSSYEQYFGPGTRLTVT.

The V and J genes are TRBV5-6 and TRBJ1-3. The CDR3 contains 13 residues. Germline V gene lookup returns CDR1 SGHDT and CDR2 YYEEEE. CDR3 protein: CASSLTTGNTIYF.

The V gene is TRBV7-9, the J gene TRBJ2-1; with no DNA, the TCRdb D assignment of TRBD1 cannot be verified. Germline CDR1 SEHNR, CDR2 FQNEAQ (reference sequence). The CDR3 is 14 amino acids. The CDR3: CASSVDRGSHEQFF.

This chain links TRBV2 with TRBJ2-7; TCRdb lists TRBD1, though no DNA is available to test this call. The CDR3 is 15 residues long. From germline, CDR1 is SNHLY and CDR2 FYNNEI. The chain's CDR3 is CASSPGQGAQDEQYF. Filled out from reference TRBV2 and TRBJ2-7, the complete variable domain reads EPEVTQTPSHQVTQMGQEVILRCVPISNHLYFYWYRQILGQKVEFLVSFYNNEISEKSEIFDDQFSVERPDGSNFTLKIRSTKLEDSAMYFCASSPGQGAQDEQYFGPGTRLTVT.

V usage is TRBV14 and J usage is TRBJ2-2; the TCRdb D gene call, TRBD1, has no DNA to confirm it. This CDR3 contains 15 residues. Germline lookup yields CDR1 SGHDN and CDR2 FVKESK. CDR3: CASSSWTGDTGELFF.

V usage is TRBV7-6 and J usage is TRBJ2-7. In germline, CDR1 is SGHVS, CDR2 FNYEAQ. This CDR3 has 13 residues. The CDR3 spells CASSETNTYEQYF. The variable domain in full, with the rest retrieved from reference TRBV7-6 and TRBJ2-7, is GAGVSQSPRYKVTKRGQDVALRCDPISGHVSLYWYRQALGQGPEFLTYFNYEAQQDKSGLPNDRFSAERPEGSISTLTIQRTEQRDSAMYRCASSETNTYEQYFGPGTRLTVT.

V is TRBV28 and J is TRBJ1-2; TCRdb indicates TRBD1, and absent DNA this call remains unverified. This CDR3 is built from 15 residues. Germline V gene sequence: CDR1 MDHEN, CDR2 SYDVKM. The CDR3 sequence is CASSNWGGLDYGYTF.

The chain has TRBV9 and TRBJ2-7; TCRdb's assignment of TRBD2 cannot be checked, as there is no DNA. Germline loops: CDR1 SGDLS, CDR2 YYNGEE. The CDR3 length is 14 residues. This chain's CDR3 is CASSPSTSIYEQYF.

The chain joins TRBV11-2 to TRBJ2-7; TCRdb reports TRBD1, a call that lacks DNA to check it against. This CDR3 comprises 14 residues. In germline, CDR1 is SGHAT, CDR2 FQNNGV. This CDR3 is CASSPPGVPYEQYF.

The CDR3 region is CASSYSGTRTEAFF. V gene TRBV6-6 combines with J gene TRBJ1-1. The germline V gene has CDR1 MNHNY and CDR2 SVGAGI (reference sequence). This CDR3 has 14 residues.

The chain recombines TRBV6-5 with TRBJ2-7. CDR1 is MNHEY and CDR2 is SVGAGI in the germline V gene. The CDR3 is 15 amino acids. This chain's CDR3 is CASSYRVEGSYEQYF.

This rearrangement joins TRBV5-1 to TRBJ2-7. The CDR3 has 12 amino acids. CDR1 is SGHRS and CDR2 is YFSETQ in the germline V gene. CDR3 sequence: CASSRTISEQYF. Supplemented by reference TRBV5-1 and TRBJ2-7, the full variable domain reads KAGVTQTPRYLIKTRGQQVTLSCSPISGHRSVSWYQQTPGQGLQFLFEYFSETQRNKGNFPGRFSGRQFSNSRSEMNVSTLELGDSALYLCASSRTISEQYFGPGTRLTVT.

The chain employs TRBV5-1 and TRBJ2-5; TCRdb's D gene call, TRBD1, goes unchecked for lack of DNA. The CDR3 loop spans 17 amino acids. The germline CDR1 and CDR2 sequences are SGHRS and YFSETQ. CDR3 protein: CASSALKGQGAGETQYF.